The rows below give T cell receptor beta chains drawn from one sample of a study of cytomegalovirus exposure and HLA in healthy donors. Generated by immunoSEQ multiplex PCR, the TCRdb table keeps only in-frame clones and is missing some. The sample contains approximately 150,000 clones, approximately 71% of which appear only once. Sequenced input: PBMCs. The receptors originated from a woman aged 18-30 years in good health and CMV-seropositive. CDR3s include the opening cysteine and the closing phenylalanine or tryptophan. D genes are given only for firm matches. Only part of the rows carry a size: once, few, many, or a class if the clone is expanded.

J gene: TRBJ1-6
clone size: NA
D gene: TRBD1
V gene: TRBV18
CDR3 length: 15
CDR3 DNA: TGTGCCAGCTCACGGGACAGGGACTATAATTCACCCCTCCACTTT
CDR3 protein: CASSRDRDYNSPLHF

J gene: TRBJ2-5
clone size: few
D gene: TRBD1
V gene: TRBV6-1
CDR3 length: 14
CDR3 DNA: TGTGCCAGCGCCAGACAGGGTCCGTGGGAGACCCAGTACTTC
CDR3 protein: CASARQGPWETQYF

J gene: TRBJ2-3
clone size: NA
D gene: TRBD2
V gene: TRBV9
CDR3 length: 14
CDR3 DNA: TGTGCCAGCACCCCTGGGGGGGGCACAGATACGCAGTATTTT
CDR3 protein: CASTPGGGTDTQYF

J gene: TRBJ1-1
clone size: NA
D gene: TRBD1
V gene: TRBV2
CDR3 length: 15
CDR3 DNA: TGTGCCAGCAGTGGGGGGACAGGGGAGAGCACTGAAGCTTTCTTT
CDR3 protein: CASSGGTGESTEAFF

J gene: TRBJ1-1
clone size: once
D gene: TRBD1
V gene: TRBV7-9
CDR3 length: 13
CDR3 DNA: TGTGCCAGCAGCGACGGGACAGACACTGAAGCTTTCTTT
CDR3 protein: CASSDGTDTEAFF

J gene: TRBJ2-7
clone size: NA
D gene: TRBD1
V gene: TRBV28
CDR3 length: 15
CDR3 DNA: TGTGCCAGCAGTCCGGGGACAGCCTCCTCCTACGAGCAGTACTTC
CDR3 protein: CASSPGTASSYEQYF

J gene: TRBJ1-2
clone size: few
D gene: TRBD1
V gene: TRBV19
CDR3 length: 16
CDR3 DNA: TGTGCCAGTACCACCGCGCGGGACAGGGGGCGAAGTGGCTACACCTTC
CDR3 protein: CASTTARDRGRSGYTF

J gene: TRBJ2-7
clone size: NA
D gene: TRBD2
V gene: TRBV6-5
CDR3 length: 12
CDR3 DNA: TGTGCCAGCAGTAGGGGAGGGACCGAGCAGTACTTC
CDR3 protein: CASSRGGTEQYF

J gene: TRBJ1-2
clone size: NA
D gene: TRBD1
V gene: TRBV19
CDR3 length: 16
CDR3 DNA: TGTGCCAGTAGTAGTCTTTCGGGACAGGGGTTCTATGGCTACACCTTC
CDR3 protein: CASSSLSGQGFYGYTF

J gene: TRBJ2-7
clone size: NA
D gene: NA
V gene: TRBV18
CDR3 length: 14
CDR3 DNA: TGTGCCAGCTCACCGGCCTCAGGGATCTACGAGCAGTACTTC
CDR3 protein: CASSPASGIYEQYF

J gene: TRBJ2-7
clone size: NA
D gene: TRBD1
V gene: TRBV6-1
CDR3 length: 15
CDR3 DNA: TGTGCCAGCGGATCCGAACAGGGGTCTCCCGGCGAGCAGTACTTC
CDR3 protein: CASGSEQGSPGEQYF

J gene: TRBJ1-2
clone size: NA
D gene: NA
V gene: TRBV13
CDR3 length: 13
CDR3 DNA: TGTGCCAGCAGTCCAGAAACTAACTATGGCTACACCTTC
CDR3 protein: CASSPETNYGYTF

J gene: TRBJ1-2
clone size: few
D gene: TRBD1
V gene: TRBV27
CDR3 length: 15
CDR3 DNA: TGTGCCAGCAGCCATAGAGAGCAGGGGGTCGGTGGCTACACCTTC
CDR3 protein: CASSHREQGVGGYTF

J gene: TRBJ2-7
clone size: NA
D gene: TRBD1
V gene: TRBV19
CDR3 length: 13
CDR3 DNA: TGTGCCAGTAGTATAACAGGGGGCTACGAGCAGTACTTC
CDR3 protein: CASSITGGYEQYF

J gene: TRBJ2-7
clone size: NA
D gene: TRBD2
V gene: TRBV11-1
CDR3 length: 17
CDR3 DNA: TGTGCCAGCAGCTTATTCCCTAGCGGGGGGCAGAGTATCGAGCAGTACTTC
CDR3 protein: CASSLFPSGGQSIEQYF

J gene: TRBJ2-7
clone size: few
D gene: NA
V gene: TRBV18
CDR3 length: 14
CDR3 DNA: TGTGCCAGCTCACCGGAGGGGATCTCCTACGAGCAGTACTTC
CDR3 protein: CASSPEGISYEQYF

J gene: TRBJ2-3
clone size: NA
D gene: TRBD1
V gene: TRBV9
CDR3 length: 15
CDR3 DNA: TGTGCCAGCAGCGTAGGGGACAGCATAACAGATACGCAGTATTTT
CDR3 protein: CASSVGDSITDTQYF

J gene: TRBJ2-1
clone size: NA
D gene: TRBD1
V gene: TRBV27
CDR3 length: 16
CDR3 DNA: TGTGCCAGCAGTACTCTTGGGCAGGACAGGGCAAATGAGCAGTTCTTC
CDR3 protein: CASSTLGQDRANEQFF

J gene: TRBJ2-7
clone size: NA
D gene: NA
V gene: TRBV19
CDR3 length: 13
CDR3 DNA: TGTGCCAGTAGTACCGGGTCCCACTACGAGCAGTACTTC
CDR3 protein: CASSTGSHYEQYF

J gene: TRBJ2-1
clone size: NA
D gene: TRBD2
V gene: TRBV7-9
CDR3 length: 19
CDR3 DNA: TGTGCCAGCAGCCTCTGGACTAGCGGGGGGCCGAGCTCCTACAATGAGCAGTTCTTC
CDR3 protein: CASSLWTSGGPSSYNEQFF

J gene: TRBJ1-4
clone size: few
D gene: TRBD1
V gene: TRBV7-9
CDR3 length: 17
CDR3 DNA: TGTGCCAGCAGCGACGCCGGGACAGGGGCACAAAATGAAAAACTGTTTTTT
CDR3 protein: CASSDAGTGAQNEKLFF

J gene: TRBJ2-3
clone size: NA
D gene: TRBD2
V gene: TRBV7-8
CDR3 length: 17
CDR3 DNA: TGTGCCAGCAGCATTAGACTAGCGGGGGGTGGTACAGATACGCAGTATTTT
CDR3 protein: CASSIRLAGGGTDTQYF

J gene: TRBJ1-5
clone size: NA
D gene: NA
V gene: TRBV15
CDR3 length: 18
CDR3 DNA: TGTGCCACCAGCAGAGGTACGCCGGGGGATAATAGCAATCAGCCCCAGCATTTT
CDR3 protein: CATSRGTPGDNSNQPQHF

J gene: TRBJ2-5
clone size: NA
D gene: NA
V gene: TRBV6-6
CDR3 length: 14
CDR3 DNA: TGTGCCAGCAGCTACTCCCCCACGCAGGGGACCCAGTACTTC
CDR3 protein: CASSYSPTQGTQYF

J gene: TRBJ1-5
clone size: NA
D gene: NA
V gene: TRBV19
CDR3 length: 16
CDR3 DNA: TGTGCCAGTAGTAAGTTGCAGGGTACTGTCAATCAGCCCCAGCATTTT
CDR3 protein: CASSKLQGTVNQPQHF

J gene: TRBJ1-4
clone size: NA
D gene: TRBD1
V gene: TRBV28
CDR3 length: 15
CDR3 DNA: TGTGCCAGCTCCCTCGGGACAGCAGGAAATGAAAAACTGTTTTTT
CDR3 protein: CASSLGTAGNEKLFF

J gene: TRBJ1-2
clone size: NA
D gene: NA
V gene: TRBV10-3
CDR3 length: 15
CDR3 DNA: TGTGCCATCAGTGAGCGGGGGGGGTCCGGGAATGGCTACACCTTC
CDR3 protein: CAISERGGSGNGYTF

J gene: TRBJ2-7
clone size: few
D gene: NA
V gene: TRBV7-9
CDR3 length: 15
CDR3 DNA: TGTGCCAGCATTTCAGTTTCCCCGGAGTCCTACGAGCAGTACTTC
CDR3 protein: CASISVSPESYEQYF

J gene: TRBJ2-2
clone size: NA
D gene: NA
V gene: TRBV27
CDR3 length: 11
CDR3 DNA: TGTGCCAGCAGTTTCTCCGGGGAGCTGTTTTTT
CDR3 protein: CASSFSGELFF

J gene: TRBJ2-5
clone size: NA
D gene: NA
V gene: TRBV6-1
CDR3 length: 15
CDR3 DNA: TGTGCCAGCAGTGAAGCGTGGCAGGGTTTGGAGACCCAGTACTTC
CDR3 protein: CASSEAWQGLETQYF

J gene: TRBJ1-2
clone size: NA
D gene: NA
V gene: TRBV25-1
CDR3 length: 12
CDR3 DNA: TGTGCCAGCAGTGGGGGGGATTGGGGCTACACCTTC
CDR3 protein: CASSGGDWGYTF

J gene: TRBJ1-1
clone size: NA
D gene: NA
V gene: TRBV7-2
CDR3 length: 13
CDR3 DNA: TGTGCCAGCAGCCTTCGCGGCAACACTGAAGCTTTCTTT
CDR3 protein: CASSLRGNTEAFF

J gene: TRBJ2-7
clone size: few
D gene: NA
V gene: TRBV2
CDR3 length: 12
CDR3 DNA: TGTGCCAGCAGTGAAGGTCTCTACGAGCAGTACTTC
CDR3 protein: CASSEGLYEQYF

J gene: TRBJ1-5
clone size: NA
D gene: TRBD1
V gene: TRBV7-2
CDR3 length: 17
CDR3 DNA: TGTGCCAGCAGCTTAGAGTCAGGGGGCGAAGGCAATCAGCCCCAGCATTTT
CDR3 protein: CASSLESGGEGNQPQHF

J gene: TRBJ1-1
clone size: NA
D gene: TRBD1
V gene: TRBV6-4
CDR3 length: 14
CDR3 DNA: TGTGCCAGCAGTGACGGACAGGGGGGAACTGAAGCTTCCTTT
CDR3 protein: CASSDGQGGTEASF

J gene: TRBJ1-5
clone size: NA
D gene: TRBD1
V gene: TRBV2
CDR3 length: 14
CDR3 DNA: TGTGCCAGCAGTGGACAGGGGATCAATCAGCCCCAGCATTTT
CDR3 protein: CASSGQGINQPQHF

J gene: TRBJ1-2
clone size: NA
D gene: NA
V gene: TRBV4-2
CDR3 length: 16
CDR3 DNA: TGTGCCAGCAGCCAAGACGCGCAGGGAACCTACTATGGCTACACCTTC
CDR3 protein: CASSQDAQGTYYGYTF

J gene: TRBJ1-1
clone size: NA
D gene: NA
V gene: TRBV12-5
CDR3 length: 16
CDR3 DNA: TGTGCTAGTGGTTTGGTTCGAGGAGGGATGAACACTGAAGCTTTCTTT
CDR3 protein: CASGLVRGGMNTEAFF

J gene: TRBJ1-6
clone size: NA
D gene: TRBD1
V gene: TRBV25-1
CDR3 length: 14
CDR3 DNA: TGTGCCAGCACCTATGGATCAGGGGGCTCACCCCTCCACTTT
CDR3 protein: CASTYGSGGSPLHF

J gene: TRBJ2-3
clone size: NA
D gene: TRBD1
V gene: TRBV18
CDR3 length: 15
CDR3 DNA: TGTGCCAGCTCACCGGGGACAGGGGCTACAGATACGCAGTATTTT
CDR3 protein: CASSPGTGATDTQYF

J gene: TRBJ2-5
clone size: NA
D gene: TRBD2
V gene: TRBV2
CDR3 length: 15
CDR3 DNA: TGTGCCAGCAGTGTCGGGCGGGGGTCTGGAGAGACCCAGTACTTC
CDR3 protein: CASSVGRGSGETQYF

J gene: TRBJ2-7
clone size: NA
D gene: TRBD1
V gene: TRBV7-9
CDR3 length: 16
CDR3 DNA: TGTGCCAGCAGCTTTGATCCGGGACAGGGGGCCGACGAGCAGTACTTC
CDR3 protein: CASSFDPGQGADEQYF

J gene: TRBJ1-4
clone size: NA
D gene: TRBD1
V gene: TRBV30
CDR3 length: 13
CDR3 DNA: TGTGCCTGGAGTCGACAGGGAGTGGAAAAACTGTTTTTT
CDR3 protein: CAWSRQGVEKLFF

J gene: TRBJ1-2
clone size: NA
D gene: TRBD1
V gene: TRBV6-5
CDR3 length: 15
CDR3 DNA: TGTGCCAGCAGTTACGGCGAGGACAGGATGTATGGCTACACCTTC
CDR3 protein: CASSYGEDRMYGYTF

J gene: TRBJ1-1
clone size: NA
D gene: NA
V gene: TRBV19
CDR3 length: 15
CDR3 DNA: TGTGCCAGTAGTATAGGGTTATGGGCAGTCACTGAAGCTTTCTTT
CDR3 protein: CASSIGLWAVTEAFF

J gene: TRBJ2-3
clone size: NA
D gene: TRBD2
V gene: TRBV2
CDR3 length: 16
CDR3 DNA: TGTGCCAGCAGTGAAACGGCTAGCGGGGCTCCAGATACGCAGTATTTT
CDR3 protein: CASSETASGAPDTQYF